These 6 T cell receptor beta chains originate from one sample sequenced in a study of T and B cells in COVID-19 patients. Each TRB amplification used roughly 240-550 ng of genomic DNA from blood. TRB rearrangements were amplified by multiplex PCR with BIOMED2 TRB-A/B primers. Each CDR3 protein gets one entry after TCRdb re-called the multiplex PCR reads with MiXCR. The sample consists of 23,000 or so distinct CDR3 sequences, approximately 30% of them appearing once. The sequencing input was blood. These receptors all stem from a human donor who had recovered from COVID-19.

This clonotype has more than one count but fewer than ten. The genes are TRBV11-3 and TRBJ1-1; no clear D. V lost 2 bases, J lost 4 bases, and 8 bases lay in between. The CDR3 is made up of 13 amino acids. Germline values: CDR1 SGHNT, CDR2 YENEEA. The CDR3 nucleotides read TGTGCCAGCAGCTTAATCGGTGCCACTGAAGCTTTCTTT. Its protein product is CASSLIGATEAFF.

The rearrangement joins TRBV19 to TRBJ2-7; D is ambiguous. Germline loops: CDR1 LNHDA, CDR2 SQIVND (reference sequence). V dropped 9 bases and J dropped 3 bases, with 21 bases sitting between them. The CDR3 contains 15 residues. CDR3 sequence reads: CARRTSCRNNYEQYF. The CDR3 DNA sequence: TGTGCCAGGCGAACATCGTGCAGGAATAACTACGAGCAGTACTTC.

This clonotype has only a few counts. This chain joins TRBV6-2 or TRBV6-3 and TRBJ2-7; the D is unclear. The CDR3 contains 12 residues. Germline V lookup: CDR1 MNHEY, CDR2 SVGEGT. Trimming stripped 2 bases from V and 0 bases from J, with 2 bases between. The CDR3 spells CASSYPSYEQYF. The CDR3 DNA reads TGTGCCAGCAGTTACCCCTCCTACGAGCAGTACTTC.

The chain joins TRBV5-1 to TRBJ2-5; D gene ambiguous. Germline V gene lookup returns CDR1 SGHRS and CDR2 YFSETQ. The germline V and J ends were trimmed by 4 bases and 1 base, with 14 bases remaining between them. The CDR3 contains 15 residues. CDR3 bases: TGCGCCAGCAGCGCAGCCTCTGGCGGCCAAGAGACCCAGTACTTC. Translation gives CASSAASGGQETQYF.

The V gene is TRBV12-3 or TRBV12-4, the J gene TRBJ1-6; D is unclear. The CDR3 loop spans 14 amino acids. Trimming took off 5 bases at V and 7 bases at J, with 12 bases between the two ends. CDR3 residues: CASSLQSLNSPLHF. The CDR3 coding sequence is TGTGCCAGCAGTCTACAGTCACTCAATTCACCCCTCCACTTT.

The V gene is TRBV6-5, the J gene TRBJ2-2; TRBD1 aligns across 10 bases. V was pared by 7 bases and J by 6 bases, with 5 bases of the junction left unmatched. The CDR3 has 14 amino acids. The germline V gene encodes CDR1 MNHEY and CDR2 SVGAGI. This chain's CDR3 is CASKGDRGAGELFF. The DNA of the CDR3 is TGTGCCAGCAAAGGGGACAGGGGTGCCGGGGAGCTGTTTTTT.